A single sample is the source of the 29 T cell receptor beta chains below, sequenced in a study of regulatory T cells in long-lasting Graves disease. Time point of the sample: persistent/refractory GD, antithyroid drugs over 5 years with positive TRAb. Extracted RNA from PBMCs served as the source of the TCR library. Arm-PCR of CDR3 regions with iRepertoire HTBI primers generated TCR beta libraries. One entry per CDR3 protein, called by TCRdb with MiXCR from the multiplex PCR reads. The sample consists of about 470,000 distinct CDR3 sequences, roughly 20% of them appearing once. The source was peripheral blood mononuclear cells (PBMCs), collected when the disease was refractory, from a patient treated with antithyroid drugs. Every receptor here comes from a female donor with Graves disease.

In this sample, this clonotype turned up many times. V is TRBV19 and J is TRBJ2-7; 8 bases map to TRBD2. Germline CDR1 LNHDA, CDR2 SQIVND (reference sequence). V trimming: 2 bases; J trimming: 4 bases; junction bases outside the gene matches: 10. The CDR3 runs 16 residues. CDR3 nucleotides: TGTGCCAGTAGTATATCAACGGGAGGGCAAAGGTACGAGCAGTACTTC. It is translated as CASSISTGGQRYEQYF.

Note on this clonotype: This may come from a read error, since a much larger clone is one base off. The chain recombines TRBV18 with TRBJ1-4; D is uncertain. Trimming left V 2 bases short and J 11 bases short, with 15 bases between. Germline V CDR1 and CDR2: KGHSH, LQKENI. This CDR3 is 14 amino acids long. CDR3 region: CASSPDWSMRKLFF. CDR3 DNA sequence: TGTGCCAGCTCACCAGACTGGTCCATGAGGAAACTGTTTTTT. Drawing the rest from reference TRBV18 and TRBJ1-4, the complete variable domain is NAGVMQNPRHLVRRRGQEARLRCSPMKGHSHVYWYRQLPEEGLKFMVYLQKENIIDESGMPKERFSAEFPKEGPSILRIQQVVRGDSAAYFCASSPDWSMRKLFFGSGTQLSVL.

In regard to this clonotype: Relative to the germline gene, one junction end is altered; a read error may explain this. The chain is built from TRBV7-2 and TRBJ2-7; D gene ambiguous. This CDR3 comprises 13 residues. CDR1 and CDR2 from the germline V gene are SGHTA and FQGNSA. In nucleotides, the CDR3 is TGTGCCAGCAGCTTAAATCTTATCTACGGGCAGTACTTC. It specifies CASSLNLIYGQYF.

The chain couples TRBV10-3 to TRBJ2-2; a possible D gene is TRBD2 (6 bases). V dropped 6 bases and J dropped 2 bases, with 16 bases sitting between them. The CDR3 runs 16 residues. Germline CDR1 reads ENHRY; CDR2 reads SYGVKD. CDR3 residues: CAISGTSSLNTGELFF. As DNA, the CDR3 is TGTGCCATCAGCGGGACTTCCTCCCTTAACACCGGGGAGCTGTTTTTT.

The rearrangement joins TRBV6-1 to TRBJ1-2, with no clear D. Trimming pared 10 bases from V and 5 bases from J, leaving 14 bases between. CDR3 length: 12 amino acids. CDR1 and CDR2 (germline): MNHNS, SASEGT. CDR3: CAISDAGYGYTF. Written as DNA, the CDR3 is TGTGCCATCTCGGACGCTGGGTATGGCTACACCTTC.

This clonotype was found a few times. This rearrangement joins TRBV6-1 to TRBJ2-2, with 7 bases aligning to TRBD2. Germline V lookup: CDR1 MNHNS, CDR2 SASEGT. This CDR3 is 15 amino acids long. V lost 6 bases to trimming and J lost 2 bases; unmatched junction nucleotides: 6. The CDR3: CASRSGTINTGELFF. CDR3 nucleotides: TGTGCCAGCAGATCCGGGACTATAAACACCGGGGAGCTGTTTTTT.

This clonotype was seen at least ten times. The chain uses TRBV6-2 or TRBV6-3 and TRBJ2-2; D remains unclear. This CDR3 is built from 12 residues. Trimming shortened V by 5 bases and J by 7 bases, and 8 bases separated the two germline ends. The germline CDR1 and CDR2 sequences are MNHEY and SVGEGT. CDR3 nucleotide sequence: TGTGCCAGCAGTCGACAAGGCGGGGAGCTGTTTTTT. Encoded protein: CASSRQGGELFF.

The gene calls are TRBV5-6 and TRBJ2-2, with unresolved D. The V and J ends lost 4 bases and 6 bases respectively, with 7 bases between them. This CDR3 contains 12 residues. From germline, CDR1 is SGHDT and CDR2 YYEEEE. The CDR3 DNA reads TGTGCCAGCAGCATACAGCCCGGGGAGCTGTTTTTT. It encodes CASSIQPGELFF.

This clonotype was seen a few times. This rearrangement joins TRBV9 to TRBJ1-3; tentatively, D is TRBD1 (5 bases). The V end lost 0 bases, the J end lost 0 bases, and 10 bases lay between the germline ends. CDR3 length equals 16 residues. CDR1 is SGDLS and CDR2 is YYNGEE in the germline V gene. CDR3 region: CASSVAGGHSGNTIYF. CDR3 DNA sequence: TGTGCCAGCAGCGTAGCCGGCGGACACTCTGGAAACACCATATATTTT.

This clonotype has just a few counts. This chain connects TRBV20-1 to TRBJ2-5; 11 bases map to TRBD1. CDR3 length equals 16 residues. Germline V gene sequence: CDR1 DFQATT, CDR2 SNEGSKA (reference sequence). J gave up 5 bases and V 5 bases, and 13 bases lay outside the gene matches. The CDR3 loop is CSALRTGQGGGETQYF. The CDR3 DNA sequence: TGCAGTGCTCTACGCACGGGACAGGGGGGGGGGGAGACCCAGTACTTC.

Of note for this clonotype: A far larger clone is only one base removed, so a read error is likely. The rearrangement joins TRBV6-5 to TRBJ1-1; possibly TRBD1 for D (5 bases). Germline assignment: CDR1 MNHEY and CDR2 SVGAGI. This CDR3 region has 13 residues. The CDR3 DNA reads as TGTGCCAGCAGTTACTCGCCAGGGTCTGACGCTTTCTTT. Translation gives CASSYSPGSDAFF.

Notes on this clonotype: At one boundary the junction diverges from the germline segment, which might be a read error. The V and J genes are TRBV11-2 and TRBJ2-7; possible D gene TRBD2, 6 bases. The CDR3 length is 13 residues. The germline V gene has CDR1 SGHAT and CDR2 FQNNGV. CDR3 nucleotide sequence: TGTGCCAGCAGCTATGACCTGGACTACGAGCGGTACTTC. Its protein is CASSYDLDYERYF.

This clonotype was observed at least ten times. The chain's CDR3 is CASRRQGVYEQYF. CDR3 DNA: TGTGCCAGCAGGAGACAGGGGGTCTACGAGCAGTACTTC. The rearrangement joins TRBV2 to TRBJ2-7; 9 nucleotides align to TRBD1. J lost 3 bases, V lost 6 bases, and 3 bases had no gene match. Looked up from germline, CDR1 is SNHLY and CDR2 is FYNNEI. The CDR3 is 13 amino acids.

This clonotype was detected many times. The rearrangement joins TRBV6-2 or TRBV6-3 to TRBJ2-5; D perhaps matches TRBD2 (6 bases). This CDR3 contains 16 residues. Trimming removed 7 bases from V and 3 bases from J, with 21 bases in between. Germline-derived CDR1 and CDR2 are MNHEY and SVGEGT. CDR3 sequence (DNA): TGTGCCAGCAACACTTGGGGCGGCGGGGTTAAAGAGACCCAGTACTTC. Translation: CASNTWGGGVKETQYF.

The V call is TRBV29-1, the J call TRBJ1-1, with D perhaps matching TRBD1 (5 bases). The V gene's germline CDR1 is SQVTM and CDR2 ANQGSEA. The V end was cut by 0 bases, the J end by 5 bases, with 10 bases between. The CDR3 covers 13 residues. In DNA, the CDR3 is TGCAGCGTTGAAGACAGGGCACGGACTGAAGCTTTCTTT. Translation gives CSVEDRARTEAFF. The variable domain in full, completed from reference TRBV29-1 and TRBJ1-1, reads SAVISQKPSRDICQRGTSLTIQCQVDSQVTMMFWYRQQPGQSLTLIATANQGSEATYESGFVIDKFPISRPNLTFSTLTVSNMSPEDSSIYLCSVEDRARTEAFFGQGTRLTVV.

This clonotype was picked up a small number of times. The gene calls are TRBV7-2 and TRBJ2-1; 8 bases map to TRBD2. Germline trimming cut 0 bases from V and 10 bases from J; bases unmatched to any gene: 11. The CDR3 contains 16 residues. Germline V gene data show CDR1 as SGHTA and CDR2 as FQGNSA. In DNA, the CDR3 is TGTGCCAGCAGCTTAGCTTCGGGAGGGCCAATACGAGAGCAGTTCTTC. It specifies CASSLASGGPIREQFF.

The rearrangement uses TRBV7-2 and TRBJ1-2; a possible D gene is TRBD1 (6 bases). CDR1 is SGHTA and CDR2 is FQGNSA in the germline V gene. This CDR3 region has 18 residues. V was shortened by 1 base and J by 5 bases, with 23 bases between the two germline ends. The CDR3 loop reads CASSLDEGGGGRRYGYTF. The CDR3 nucleotides are TGTGCCAGCAGCTTAGATGAGGGGGGTGGGGGGCGCAGATATGGCTACACCTTC.

Many counts were recorded for this clonotype. The CDR3 reads CASRGGGNTEAFF. The CDR3 DNA is TGTGCCAGCAGGGGGGGCGGGAACACTGAAGCTTTCTTT. The genes are TRBV27 and TRBJ1-1, with D possibly TRBD1 on 6 matching bases. The CDR3 length is 13 residues. Between the trimmed V and J ends, which lost 6 bases and 1 base, there was a span of 9 bases. Germline V gene sequence: CDR1 MNHEY, CDR2 SMNVEV (reference sequence).

Many counts were recorded for this clonotype. The rearrangement uses TRBV30 and TRBJ1-4, with a possible D match to TRBD1 (5 bases). The CDR3 covers 12 residues. Germline V CDR1 and CDR2: GTSNPN, SVGIG (reference sequence). Trimming shortened V by 2 bases and J by 12 bases, and 13 bases separated the two germline ends. The DNA for the CDR3 is TGTGCCTGGAGTTCCCGGGGGGTGGAACTGTTTTTT. Its translation is CAWSSRGVELFF.

A remark on this clonotype: The germline gene is not matched at one end of the junction; a read error may be the cause. V gene TRBV7-9 combines with J gene TRBJ1-1; 7 nucleotides line up with TRBD1. The CDR3 covers 14 residues. Germline-derived CDR1 and CDR2 are SEHNR and FQNEAQ (reference sequence). The CDR3 loop reads CVSSFRGGNTEAFF. The CDR3 DNA is TGTGTCAGCAGCTTCAGGGGGGGGAACACTGAAGCTTTCTTT.

This clonotype showed up many times. The CDR3 loop reads CASRRAGDRYEQYF. Here the CDR3 DNA reads TGTGCCAGCCGTCGGGCGGGAGATCGGTACGAGCAGTACTTC. The chain has TRBV28 and TRBJ2-7; TRBD2 matches at 7 bases. CDR1 is MDHEN, CDR2 SYDVKM, per germline. The junction had 11 bases not matched to a gene; V was cut back by 8 bases and J by 4 bases. This CDR3 comprises 14 residues.

This clonotype was detected ten times or more. The V and J genes are TRBV28 and TRBJ1-5; the D is unclear. This CDR3 spans 14 amino acids. CDR1 is MDHEN and CDR2 is SYDVKM in the germline V gene. The V and J ends lost 2 bases and 10 bases respectively, with 15 bases between them. The CDR3 sequence is CASSLTRRGLPQHF. DNA of the CDR3: TGTGCCAGCAGTTTAACCCGGCGGGGTCTCCCCCAGCATTTT.

This clonotype has just one count. The chain carries TRBV3-1 and TRBJ2-7; no clear D. Trimming removed 1 base at V and 3 bases at J, with 13 bases between. This CDR3 spans 15 amino acids. In germline, CDR1 is LGHDT, CDR2 YNNKEL (reference sequence). CDR3 sequence (DNA): TGTGCCAGCAGCCAAGGCTCCGGCGAGAGCTACGAGCAGTACTTC. Protein: CASSQGSGESYEQYF.

This clonotype has at least ten counts. The genes are TRBV27 and TRBJ2-5; TRBD1 might be the D (5 bases). V shed 8 bases and J shed 1 base, with 11 bases lying between them. This CDR3 spans 13 amino acids. The germline V gene encodes CDR1 MNHEY and CDR2 SMNVEV (reference sequence). The CDR3 is CASGTGFQETQYF. The CDR3 region has the DNA TGTGCCAGCGGTACAGGCTTCCAAGAGACCCAGTACTTC.

The chain couples TRBV28 to TRBJ2-3; perhaps D is TRBD1 or TRBD2 (5 bases each). Germline V lookup: CDR1 MDHEN, CDR2 SYDVKM. The CDR3 is made up of 15 amino acids. V lost 6 bases and J 1 base, leaving 14 bases between the germline ends. DNA for the CDR3: TGTGCCAGCAGGGGGACCAACTACGGCACAGATACGCAGTATTTT. This codes for CASRGTNYGTDTQYF.

The table lists this clonotype with many counts. The chain joins TRBV3-1 to TRBJ2-7; 10 bases are a match to TRBD2. This CDR3 is 16 amino acids long. The ends lost 0 bases at V and 4 bases at J; junction bases unmatched: 6. CDR1 is LGHDT and CDR2 is YNNKEL in the germline V gene (reference sequence). CDR3 protein: CASSQDVLAGVYEQYF. The DNA of the CDR3 is TGTGCCAGCAGCCAAGATGTTCTAGCGGGAGTATACGAGCAGTACTTC.

This clonotype was detected only once. This sequence joins TRBV25-1 and TRBJ2-1, with TRBD1 matching over 8 bases. This CDR3 has 17 residues. J lost 5 bases, V lost 6 bases, and 15 bases had no gene match. Germline loops: CDR1 MGHDK, CDR2 SYGVNS. CDR3 DNA sequence: TGTGCCAGCAGCGGATCCGGCCGGGACAGGTTCGACAATGAGCAGTTCTTC. It specifies CASSGSGRDRFDNEQFF.

The genes are TRBV5-1 and TRBJ1-1, with D tentatively TRBD1 (5 bases). This CDR3 contains 17 residues. Germline V gene data show CDR1 as SGHRS and CDR2 as YFSETQ. V gave up 2 bases and J gave up 0 bases, with 17 bases separating them. The CDR3 is CASSLVSTKGMNTEAFF. The CDR3 region has the DNA TGCGCCAGCAGCTTAGTATCAACTAAGGGGATGAACACTGAAGCTTTCTTT.

The chain joins TRBV5-4 to TRBJ2-7; D remains unclear. V was cut by 9 bases and J by 6 bases, with 13 bases left in between. The CDR3 loop spans 11 amino acids. Germline CDR1 reads SGHNT; CDR2 reads YYREEE (reference sequence). CDR3 amino acids: CATLSGSEQYF. DNA of the CDR3: TGTGCCACCCTGTCCGGTTCCGAGCAGTACTTC. Looking up the rest from reference TRBV5-4 and TRBJ2-7 gives the full variable domain: ETGVTQSPTHLIKTRGQQVTLRCSSQSGHNTVSWYQQALGQGPQFIFQYYREEENGRGNFPPRFSGLQFPNYSSELNVNALELDDSALYLCATLSGSEQYFGPGTRLTVT.